This T cell receptor beta chain was sequenced in a study of lung T cells in sarcoidosis with Löfgren's syndrome. About the study: Sarcoidosis features CD4+ T cell accumulation in bronchoalveolar lavage fluid. Study-level results: Shared TRAV12-1 and TRBV2 CDR3 motifs were reported across several patients. In alpha-beta pairs, TRAV12-1 favored TRBV2, and their CDR3s were homologous.

TCRdb re-derived calls from the reads in MiXCR, one entry per CDR3 protein. This repertoire shows about 19,000 distinct CDR3 sequences, 20% to 25% found once; its top ten account for around 0.8%. V was trimmed by 2 bases and J by 11 bases, leaving 10 bases between them. The CDR3 has 12 amino acids. Germline values: CDR1 SNHLY, CDR2 FYNNEI. This clonotype was seen many times. No antigen is known for it. The sequenced sample consisted of CD4+ T cells from bronchoalveolar lavage. The chain recombines TRBV2 with TRBJ1-5; D ambiguous. This TCR was sampled from a human donor with sarcoidosis (Löfgren's syndrome or another form), or a control subject (not recorded which). This CDR3 reads CASSERALAQHF. CDR3 coding DNA: TGTGCCAGCAGTGAAAGGGCTCTGGCCCAGCATTTT.